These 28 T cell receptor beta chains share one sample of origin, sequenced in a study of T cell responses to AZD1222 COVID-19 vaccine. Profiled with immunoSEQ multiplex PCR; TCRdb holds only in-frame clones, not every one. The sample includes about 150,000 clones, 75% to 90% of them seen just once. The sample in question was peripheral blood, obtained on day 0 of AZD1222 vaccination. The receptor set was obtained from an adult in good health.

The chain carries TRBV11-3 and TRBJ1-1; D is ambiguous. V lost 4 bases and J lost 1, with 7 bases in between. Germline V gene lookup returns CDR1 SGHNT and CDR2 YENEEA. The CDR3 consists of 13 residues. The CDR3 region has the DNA TGTGCCAGCAGCTCCCGACGGAACACTGAAGCTTTCTTT. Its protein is CASSSRRNTEAFF.

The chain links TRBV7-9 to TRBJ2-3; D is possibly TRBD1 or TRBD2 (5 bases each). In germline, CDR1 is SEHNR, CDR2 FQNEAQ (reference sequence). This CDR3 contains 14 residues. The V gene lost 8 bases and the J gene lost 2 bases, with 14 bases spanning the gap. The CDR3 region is CASGDVGHTDTQYF. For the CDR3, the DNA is TGTGCCAGCGGGGACGTGGGGCACACAGATACGCAGTATTTT.

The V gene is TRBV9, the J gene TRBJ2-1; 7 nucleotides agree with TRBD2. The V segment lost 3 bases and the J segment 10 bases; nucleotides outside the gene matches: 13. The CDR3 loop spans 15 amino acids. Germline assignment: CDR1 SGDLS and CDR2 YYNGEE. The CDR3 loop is CASSASSFGGYEQFF. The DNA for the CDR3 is TGTGCCAGCAGCGCAAGCTCCTTCGGGGGGTACGAGCAGTTCTTC.

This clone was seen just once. CDR3 sequence (DNA): TGTGCCAGTACCCCCGGGGTCCAGGGCCGCTATGGCTACACCTTC. Amino acids: CASTPGVQGRYGYTF. J is TRBJ1-2 and V is TRBV19; the D gene is possibly TRBD1 (5 bases). V was pared by 7 bases and J by 4 bases, with 19 bases between. Germline V CDR1 and CDR2: LNHDA, SQIVND (reference sequence). The length of the CDR3 is 15 residues.

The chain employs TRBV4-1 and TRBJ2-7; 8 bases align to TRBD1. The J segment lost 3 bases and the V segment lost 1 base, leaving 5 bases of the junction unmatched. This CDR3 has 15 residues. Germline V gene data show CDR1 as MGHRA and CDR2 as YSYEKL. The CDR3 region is CASSQGGQGFYEQYF. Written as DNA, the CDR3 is TGCGCCAGCAGCCAAGGTGGACAGGGCTTCTACGAGCAGTACTTC.

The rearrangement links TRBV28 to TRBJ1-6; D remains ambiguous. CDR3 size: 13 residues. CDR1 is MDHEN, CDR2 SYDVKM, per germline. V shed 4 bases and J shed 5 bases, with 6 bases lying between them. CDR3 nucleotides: TGTGCCAGCAGTTCACTAAATAATTCACCCCTCCACTTT. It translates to CASSSLNNSPLHF.

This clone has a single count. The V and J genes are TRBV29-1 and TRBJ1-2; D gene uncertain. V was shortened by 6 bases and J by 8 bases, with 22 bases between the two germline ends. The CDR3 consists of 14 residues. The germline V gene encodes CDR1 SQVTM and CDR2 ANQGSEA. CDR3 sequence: CSVRSAYQAAGYTF. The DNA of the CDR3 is TGCAGCGTCCGCTCGGCATATCAGGCGGCCGGCTACACCTTC. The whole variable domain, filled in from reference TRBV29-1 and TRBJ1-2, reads SAVISQKPSRDICQRGTSLTIQCQVDSQVTMMFWYRQQPGQSLTLIATANQGSEATYESGFVIDKFPISRPNLTFSTLTVSNMSPEDSSIYLCSVRSAYQAAGYTFGSGTRLTVV.

The CDR3 spells CASSGGTSPTYEQYF. The CDR3 coding sequence is TGTGCCAGCAGTGGGGGGACTTCCCCGACCTACGAGCAGTACTTC. The gene calls are TRBV6-6 and TRBJ2-7, with D maybe TRBD2 (6 bases). Looked up from germline, CDR1 is MNHNY and CDR2 is SVGAGI (reference sequence). V dropped 5 bases and J dropped 2 bases, with 16 bases sitting between them. CDR3 length: 15 residues.

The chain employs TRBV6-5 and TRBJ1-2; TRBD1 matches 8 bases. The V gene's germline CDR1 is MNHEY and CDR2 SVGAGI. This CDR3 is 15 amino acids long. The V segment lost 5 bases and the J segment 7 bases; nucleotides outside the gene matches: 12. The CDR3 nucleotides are TGTGCCAGCAGTATCCTACGGACAGGGACGTCTGGCTACACCTTC. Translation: CASSILRTGTSGYTF.

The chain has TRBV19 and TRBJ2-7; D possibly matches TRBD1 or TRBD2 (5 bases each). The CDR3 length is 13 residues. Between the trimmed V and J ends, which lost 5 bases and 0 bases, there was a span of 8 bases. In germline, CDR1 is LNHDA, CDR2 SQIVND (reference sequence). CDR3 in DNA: TGTGCCAGTAGTGTCGGGACCTCCTACGAGCAGTACTTC. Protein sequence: CASSVGTSYEQYF.

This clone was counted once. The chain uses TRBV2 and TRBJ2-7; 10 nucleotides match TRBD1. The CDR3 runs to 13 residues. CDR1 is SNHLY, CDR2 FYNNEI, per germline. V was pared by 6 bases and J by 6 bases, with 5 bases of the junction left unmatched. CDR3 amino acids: CASRPRTGGEQYF. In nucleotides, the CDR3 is TGTGCCAGCAGACCGAGGACAGGGGGCGAGCAGTACTTC.

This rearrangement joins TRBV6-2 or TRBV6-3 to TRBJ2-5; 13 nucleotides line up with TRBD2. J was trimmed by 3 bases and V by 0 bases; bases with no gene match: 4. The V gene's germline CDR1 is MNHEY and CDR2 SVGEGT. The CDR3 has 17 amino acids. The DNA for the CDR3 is TGTGCCAGCAGTTACTCCTGGGGACTAGCGGGAAAAGAGACCCAGTACTTC. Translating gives CASSYSWGLAGKETQYF.

DNA of the CDR3: TGCGCCAGCAGCTTGGGGCAGAATGAAAAACTGTTTTTT. Its translation: CASSLGQNEKLFF. The chain combines TRBV5-1 with TRBJ1-4; D is unclear. The CDR3 extends over 13 amino acids. Deletions cut 0 bases from V and 5 bases from J, with 5 bases between. The V gene's germline CDR1 is SGHRS and CDR2 YFSETQ. The complete variable domain, with remaining parts taken from reference TRBV5-1 and TRBJ1-4, reads KAGVTQTPRYLIKTRGQQVTLSCSPISGHRSVSWYQQTPGQGLQFLFEYFSETQRNKGNFPGRFSGRQFSNSRSEMNVSTLELGDSALYLCASSLGQNEKLFFGSGTQLSVL.

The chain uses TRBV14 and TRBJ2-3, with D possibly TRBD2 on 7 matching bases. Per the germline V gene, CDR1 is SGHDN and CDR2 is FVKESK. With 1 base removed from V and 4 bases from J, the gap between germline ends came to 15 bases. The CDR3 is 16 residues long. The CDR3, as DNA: TGTGCCAGCAGCCAAGGCGGGGGCGAGTACGCAGATACGCAGTATTTT. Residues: CASSQGGGEYADTQYF. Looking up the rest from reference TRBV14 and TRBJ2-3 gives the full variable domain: EAGVTQFPSHSVIEKGQTVTLRCDPISGHDNLYWYRRVMGKEIKFLLHFVKESKQDESGMPNNRFLAERTGGTYSTLKVQPAELEDSGVYFCASSQGGGEYADTQYFGPGTRLTVL.

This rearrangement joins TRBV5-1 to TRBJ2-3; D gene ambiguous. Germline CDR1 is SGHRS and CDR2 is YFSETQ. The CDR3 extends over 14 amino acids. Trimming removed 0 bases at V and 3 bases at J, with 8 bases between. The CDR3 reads CASSLAEETDTQYF. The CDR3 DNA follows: TGCGCCAGCAGCTTGGCCGAGGAGACAGATACGCAGTATTTT.

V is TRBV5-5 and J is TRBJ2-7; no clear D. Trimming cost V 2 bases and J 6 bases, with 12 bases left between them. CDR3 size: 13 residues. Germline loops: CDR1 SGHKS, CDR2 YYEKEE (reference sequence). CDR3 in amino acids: CASSFDSHREQYF. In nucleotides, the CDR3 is TGTGCCAGCAGCTTTGATTCTCATCGCGAGCAGTACTTC.

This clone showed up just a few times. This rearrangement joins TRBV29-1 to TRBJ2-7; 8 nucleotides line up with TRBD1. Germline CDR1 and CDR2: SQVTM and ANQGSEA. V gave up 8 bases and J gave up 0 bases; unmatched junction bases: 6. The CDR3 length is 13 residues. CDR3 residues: CSIGQGRSYEQYF. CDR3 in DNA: TGCAGCATAGGACAGGGTCGCTCCTACGAGCAGTACTTC.

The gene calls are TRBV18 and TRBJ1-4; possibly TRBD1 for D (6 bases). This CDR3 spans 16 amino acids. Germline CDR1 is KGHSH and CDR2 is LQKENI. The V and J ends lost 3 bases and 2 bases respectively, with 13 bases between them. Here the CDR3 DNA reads TGTGCCAGCTCACCTCGGGGGGCGTCCACTAATGAAAAACTGTTTTTT. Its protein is CASSPRGASTNEKLFF. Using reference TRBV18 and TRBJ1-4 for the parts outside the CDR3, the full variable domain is NAGVMQNPRHLVRRRGQEARLRCSPMKGHSHVYWYRQLPEEGLKFMVYLQKENIIDESGMPKERFSAEFPKEGPSILRIQQVVRGDSAAYFCASSPRGASTNEKLFFGSGTQLSVL.

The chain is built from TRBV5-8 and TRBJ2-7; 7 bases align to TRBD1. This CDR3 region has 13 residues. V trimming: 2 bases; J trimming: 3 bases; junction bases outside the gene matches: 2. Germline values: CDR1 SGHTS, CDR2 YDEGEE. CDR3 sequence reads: CASSFDRVYEQYF. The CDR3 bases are TGTGCCAGCAGCTTCGACAGGGTCTACGAGCAGTACTTC. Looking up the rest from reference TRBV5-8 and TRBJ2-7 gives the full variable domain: EAGVTQSPTHLIKTRGQQATLRCSPISGHTSVYWYQQALGLGLQFLLWYDEGEERNRGNFPPRFSGRQFPNYSSELNVNALELEDSALYLCASSFDRVYEQYFGPGTRLTVT.

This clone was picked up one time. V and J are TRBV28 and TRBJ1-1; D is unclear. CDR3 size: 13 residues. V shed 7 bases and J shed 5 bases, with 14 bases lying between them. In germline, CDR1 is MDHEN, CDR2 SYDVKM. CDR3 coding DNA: TGTGCCAGCACCCCAAGGGCCAGTACTGAAGCTTTCTTT. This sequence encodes CASTPRASTEAFF.

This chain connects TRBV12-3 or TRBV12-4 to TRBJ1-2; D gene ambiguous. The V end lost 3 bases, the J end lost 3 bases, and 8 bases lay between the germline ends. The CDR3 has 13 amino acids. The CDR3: CASSLSGDYGYTF. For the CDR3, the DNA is TGTGCCAGCAGTTTGTCGGGAGACTATGGCTACACCTTC.

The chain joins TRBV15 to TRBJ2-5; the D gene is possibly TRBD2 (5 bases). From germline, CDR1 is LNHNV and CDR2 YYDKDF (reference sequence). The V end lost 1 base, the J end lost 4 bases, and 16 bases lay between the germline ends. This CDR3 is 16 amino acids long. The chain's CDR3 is CATSRAPGGGRETQYF. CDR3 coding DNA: TGTGCCACCAGCAGAGCCCCGGGCGGAGGACGAGAGACCCAGTACTTC.

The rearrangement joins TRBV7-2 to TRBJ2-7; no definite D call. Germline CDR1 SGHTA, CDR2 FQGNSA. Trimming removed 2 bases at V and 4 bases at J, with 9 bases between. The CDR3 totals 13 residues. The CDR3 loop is CASSLRDGYEQYF. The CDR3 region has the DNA TGTGCCAGCAGCTTAAGAGACGGTTACGAGCAGTACTTC.

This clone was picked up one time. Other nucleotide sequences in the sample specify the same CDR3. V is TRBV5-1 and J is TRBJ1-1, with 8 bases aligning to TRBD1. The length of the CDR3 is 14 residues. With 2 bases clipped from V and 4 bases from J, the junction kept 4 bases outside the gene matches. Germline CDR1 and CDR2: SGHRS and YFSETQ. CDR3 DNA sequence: TGCGCCAGCAGCTTAGGACAGGGAGGCACTGAAGCTTTCTTT. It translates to CASSLGQGGTEAFF.

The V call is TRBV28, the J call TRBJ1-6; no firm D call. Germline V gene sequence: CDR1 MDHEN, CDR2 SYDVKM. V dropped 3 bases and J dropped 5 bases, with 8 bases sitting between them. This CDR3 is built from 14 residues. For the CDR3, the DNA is TGTGCCAGCAGTTTCGGGCAGCATAATTCACCCCTCCACTTT. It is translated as CASSFGQHNSPLHF.

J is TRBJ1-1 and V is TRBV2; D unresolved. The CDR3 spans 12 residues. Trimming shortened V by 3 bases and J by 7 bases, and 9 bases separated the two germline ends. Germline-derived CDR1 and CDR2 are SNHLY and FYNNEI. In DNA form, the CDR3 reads TGTGCCAGCAGTGATGATACCGATGAAGCTTTCTTT. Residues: CASSDDTDEAFF.

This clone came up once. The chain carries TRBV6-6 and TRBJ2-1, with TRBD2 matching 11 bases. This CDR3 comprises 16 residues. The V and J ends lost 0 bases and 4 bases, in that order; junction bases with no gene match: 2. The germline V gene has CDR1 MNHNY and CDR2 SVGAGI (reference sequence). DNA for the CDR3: TGTGCCAGCAGTTACTCTACTAGCGGGAGTTACAATGAGCAGTTCTTC. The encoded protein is CASSYSTSGSYNEQFF.

CDR3 sequence: CASSITGTEGNTIYF. The CDR3 nucleotides are TGTGCCAGCAGTATCACCGGGACAGAGGGAAACACCATATATTTT. The chain has TRBV6-5 and TRBJ1-3; TRBD1 agrees at 7 bases. CDR3 length equals 15 residues. With 5 bases clipped from V and 4 bases from J, the junction kept 8 bases outside the gene matches. Per the germline V gene, CDR1 is MNHEY and CDR2 is SVGAGI.